This TCR beta chain was recorded in a study of T cell responses to AZD1222 COVID-19 vaccine. Profiling relied on immunoSEQ multiplex PCR, and the TCRdb table lists in-frame clones only, not all of them. The sample has 95,000 to 100,000 clones, 88% seen once; the top ten hold roughly 15%. Points from the study as a whole: There were mostly white British donors and more females than males, and clonal diversity was possibly underestimated. Baseline serology detected seropositivity in only six AZD1222 recipients.

The CDR3 totals 16 residues. Trimming shortened V by 4 bases and J by 4 bases, and 15 bases separated the two germline ends. Germline CDR1 reads SGDLS; CDR2 reads YYNGEE. Points on this clone: Its target is not known.

The chain uses TRBV9 and TRBJ1-6; no firm D call. The input for sequencing was peripheral blood, taken 28 days after the second AZD1222 dose. This TCR was sampled from an adult who received the AZD1222 COVID-19 vaccine. CDR3 sequence (DNA): TGTGCCAGCAGCCCGGCGCCAGGAGAATATAATTCACCCCTCCACTTT. It is translated as CASSPAPGEYNSPLHF.